Each of the 3 T cell receptor beta chains below was sequenced from the same sample in a study of CD8+CD57+ T cells in acquired aplastic anemia. Profiling of TCR beta VDJ combinations and CDR3 sequences used genomic DNA as template. TCRdb ran MiXCR on the reads and lists one entry per CDR3 protein. The data show around 200,000 distinct CDR3 sequences, less than 50% seen once. Individuals selected for sequencing had exhibited CD8+CD57+ cell expansion on flow cytometry. What was sequenced was sorted CD4+, CD8+, or CD8+CD57+ T cells (not recorded which) from PBMCs. These receptors came from a human donor with aplastic anemia.

A few counts support this clonotype. As DNA, the CDR3 is TGTGCCAGCAGCCAAGGATGGGGACCAAGCACAGATACGCAGTATTTT. This codes for CASSQGWGPSTDTQYF. The rearrangement uses TRBV3-1 and TRBJ2-3; TRBD1 or TRBD2 may be the D gene (5 bases each). The germline gives CDR1 LGHDT, CDR2 YNNKEL (reference sequence). The CDR3 consists of 16 residues. V lost 1 base, J lost 0 bases, and 11 bases lay in between.

The J gene is TRBJ2-1, the V gene TRBV11-1; TRBD2 is a possible D gene (6 bases). The V end was cut by 1 base, the J end by 8 bases, with 12 bases between. Germline V lookup: CDR1 SGHAT, CDR2 FQDESV (reference sequence). The CDR3 loop spans 14 amino acids. The CDR3 coding sequence is TGTGCCAGCAGCTTAGGACAGCCGGGGGATGAGCAGTTCTTC. Residues: CASSLGQPGDEQFF.

The chain joins TRBV2 to TRBJ1-6; D is undetermined. This CDR3 comprises 12 residues. V was trimmed by 0 bases and J by 8 bases, leaving 2 bases between them. Per germline, CDR1 SNHLY and CDR2 FYNNEI. As DNA, the CDR3 is TGTGCCAGCAGTGAAGCGGATTCACCCCTCCACTTT. Translation: CASSEADSPLHF.